The present T cell receptor beta chain was sequenced within a study of shared clonotypes between healthy human individuals. A remark on this clone: Its antigen remains unidentified.

Adults of Caucasian background living in Nashville, Tennessee made up all donors. Study-level points and caveats: Some clonotypes were shared by all four sorted-subset donors, while others were not shared. The non-shared ones had lower generation probabilities than the shared ones.

As originally analysed: Junction-only immunoSEQ sequences carried no quality scores, so filtering differed. TCRdb's table, derived via immunoSEQ multiplex PCR, lists solely in-frame clones and lacks some. V, J and clone size are those of that table, while D and trimming were read from the DNA. The table records some 2,400,000 clones, about 94% of them present only once. CDR3 length: 16 amino acids. Germline V gene data show CDR1 as SGHRS and CDR2 as YFSETQ. Germline trimming cut 4 bases from V and 3 bases from J; bases unmatched to any gene: 11. The sample comprised naive CD4+ T cells sorted from blood. Specified subset: CD45RA+ positively selected. The gene calls are TRBV5-1 and TRBJ2-7; TRBD1 agrees at 9 bases. This sequence originates from a man younger than 35 in good health. The CDR3 coding sequence is TGCGCCAGCAGCGGCCGGGGCGGGACAGGGTTCTACGAGCAGTACTTC. This sequence encodes CASSGRGGTGFYEQYF.